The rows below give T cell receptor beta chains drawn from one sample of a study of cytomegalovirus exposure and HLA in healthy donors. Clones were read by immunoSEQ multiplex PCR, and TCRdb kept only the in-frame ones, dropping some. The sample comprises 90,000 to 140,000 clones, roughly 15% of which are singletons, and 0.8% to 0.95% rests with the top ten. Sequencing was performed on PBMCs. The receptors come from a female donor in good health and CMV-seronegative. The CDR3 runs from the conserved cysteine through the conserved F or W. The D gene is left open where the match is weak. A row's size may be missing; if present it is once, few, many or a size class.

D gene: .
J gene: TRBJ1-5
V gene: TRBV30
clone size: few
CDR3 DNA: TGTGCCGGAGGTTCGTCGGCCAATCAGCCCCAGCATTTT
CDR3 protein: CAGGSSANQPQHF

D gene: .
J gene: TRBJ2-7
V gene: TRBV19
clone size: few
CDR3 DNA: TGTGCCAGTAGTCCCGCAACCGCTAGAAGAGAGCAGTACTTC
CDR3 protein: CASSPATARREQYF

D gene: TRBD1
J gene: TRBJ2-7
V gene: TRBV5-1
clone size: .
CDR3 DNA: TGCGCCAGCAGCCCCCGGGACAGGGGGGTTTACGAGCAGTACTTC
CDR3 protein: CASSPRDRGVYEQYF

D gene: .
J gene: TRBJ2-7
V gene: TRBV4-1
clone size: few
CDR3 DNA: TGCGCCAGCAGCCAAGCCCCGAGCTCCTACGAGCAGTACTTC
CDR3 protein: CASSQAPSSYEQYF

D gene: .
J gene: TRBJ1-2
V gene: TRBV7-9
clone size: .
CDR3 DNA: TGTGCCAGCAGCTTTCCAGCGGACTATGGCTACACCTTC
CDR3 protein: CASSFPADYGYTF

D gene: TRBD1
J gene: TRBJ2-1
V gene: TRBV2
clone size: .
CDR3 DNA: TGTGCCAGCACACAGGGGGTAATCAATGAGCAGTTCTTC
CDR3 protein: CASTQGVINEQFF

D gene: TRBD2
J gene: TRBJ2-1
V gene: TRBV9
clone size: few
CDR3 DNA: TGTGCCAGCAGCGTAGGGGGACTAGAATTCGATGAGCAGTTCTTC
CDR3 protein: CASSVGGLEFDEQFF

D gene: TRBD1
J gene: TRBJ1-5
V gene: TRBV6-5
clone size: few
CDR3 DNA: TGTGCCAGCAGTATACAGGGGGATAGCAATCAGCCCCAGCATTTT
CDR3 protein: CASSIQGDSNQPQHF

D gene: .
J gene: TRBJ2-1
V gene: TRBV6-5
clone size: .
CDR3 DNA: TGTGCCAGCAGCCCACGACTAGTAGGTGAGCAGTTCTTC
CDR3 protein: CASSPRLVGEQFF

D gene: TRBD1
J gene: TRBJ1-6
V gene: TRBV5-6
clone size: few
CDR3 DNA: TGTGCCAGCAGCGGGGGACAGGGGGCGACTAATTCACCCCTCCACTTT
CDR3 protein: CASSGGQGATNSPLHF

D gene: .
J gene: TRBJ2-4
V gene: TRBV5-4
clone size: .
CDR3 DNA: TGTGCCAGCAGCCCTACAGCAGACAAAAACATTCAGTACTTC
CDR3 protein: CASSPTADKNIQYF

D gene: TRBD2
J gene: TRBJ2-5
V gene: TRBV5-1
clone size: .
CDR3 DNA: TGCGCCAGCAGCTATGGACTAGCGGGGGGGCCTATCATAGAGGAGACCCAGTACTTC
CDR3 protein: CASSYGLAGGPIIEETQYF

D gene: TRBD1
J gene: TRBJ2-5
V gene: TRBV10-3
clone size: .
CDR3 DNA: TGTGCCATCAGTGAGTCGGTCTCCATGACAGGGGTGGAGACCCAGTACTTC
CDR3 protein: CAISESVSMTGVETQYF

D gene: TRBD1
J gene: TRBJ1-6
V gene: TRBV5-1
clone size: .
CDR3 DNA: TGCGCCAGCAGCCAGGGACAGGGGAGCTCCTATAATTCACCCCTCCACTTT
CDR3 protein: CASSQGQGSSYNSPLHF

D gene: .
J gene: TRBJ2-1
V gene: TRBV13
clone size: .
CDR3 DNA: TGTGCCAGCAGCTCCTCAGACAATGAGCAGTTCTTC
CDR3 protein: CASSSSDNEQFF

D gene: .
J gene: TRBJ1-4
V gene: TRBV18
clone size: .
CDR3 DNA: TGTGCCAGCTCACCCGAGGATGAAAAACTGTTTTTT
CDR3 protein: CASSPEDEKLFF

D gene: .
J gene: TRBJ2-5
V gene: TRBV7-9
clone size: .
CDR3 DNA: TGTGCCAGCAGCTTAGCGGGGCTAGAGGAGACCCAGTACTTC
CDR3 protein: CASSLAGLEETQYF

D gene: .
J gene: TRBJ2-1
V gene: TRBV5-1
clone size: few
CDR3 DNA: TGCGCCAGCAGCTTGACGGGATCGGACAATGAGCAGTTCTTC
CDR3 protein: CASSLTGSDNEQFF

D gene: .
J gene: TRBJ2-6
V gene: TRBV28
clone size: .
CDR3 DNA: TGTGCCAGCAGTTTACCCCCCGGGTCTGGGGCCAACGTCCTGACTTTC
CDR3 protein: CASSLPPGSGANVLTF

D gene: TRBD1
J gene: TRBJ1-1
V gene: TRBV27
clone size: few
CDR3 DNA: TGTGCCAGCAGTCCGCGGAGGGGGCCCATGAACACTGAAGCTTTCTTT
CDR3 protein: CASSPRRGPMNTEAFF

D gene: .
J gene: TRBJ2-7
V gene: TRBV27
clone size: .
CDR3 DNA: TGTGCCAGTTCCAGGGACACCTCCTACGAGCAGTACTTC
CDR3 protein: CASSRDTSYEQYF

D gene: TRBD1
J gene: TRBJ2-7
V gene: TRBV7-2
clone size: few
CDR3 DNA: TGTGCCAGCAGCTCAACACCGGGACAGGGGTTCGAGCAGTACTTC
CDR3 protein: CASSSTPGQGFEQYF

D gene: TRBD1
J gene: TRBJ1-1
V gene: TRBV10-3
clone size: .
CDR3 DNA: TGTGCCATCAGTGAGTCGACAGGGGCTGCTTTCTTT
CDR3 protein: CAISESTGAAFF

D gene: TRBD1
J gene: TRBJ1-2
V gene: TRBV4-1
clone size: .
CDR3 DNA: TGCGCCAGCAGCCAAACGGACAGGGTTATCTATGGCTACACCTTC
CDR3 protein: CASSQTDRVIYGYTF

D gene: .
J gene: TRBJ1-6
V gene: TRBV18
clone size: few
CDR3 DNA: TGTGCCAGCTCACCGAGGGAAAATTCACCCCTCCACTTT
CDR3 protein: CASSPRENSPLHF

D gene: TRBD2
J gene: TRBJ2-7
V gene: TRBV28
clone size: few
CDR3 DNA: TGTGCCAGCAGACTAAGCGGGAGATTCTACGAGCAGTACTTC
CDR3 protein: CASRLSGRFYEQYF

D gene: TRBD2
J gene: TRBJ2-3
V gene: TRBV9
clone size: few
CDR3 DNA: TGTGCCAGCAGCGTAGGAACTAGCGGTCAGACAGATACGCAGTATTTT
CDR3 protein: CASSVGTSGQTDTQYF

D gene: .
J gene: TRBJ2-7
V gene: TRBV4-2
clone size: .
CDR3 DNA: TGTGCCAGCAGCCAAGAGGTTCCCAGGACAGTCGAGCAGTACTTC
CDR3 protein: CASSQEVPRTVEQYF

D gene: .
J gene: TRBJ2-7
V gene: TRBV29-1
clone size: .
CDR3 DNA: TGCAGCGTTGGGGGCAAGGGTCCCTACGAGCAGTACTTC
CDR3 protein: CSVGGKGPYEQYF

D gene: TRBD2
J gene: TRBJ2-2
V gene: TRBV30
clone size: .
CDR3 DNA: TGTGCCTGGAGATCCGGGAGGGCCGGGGAGCTGTTTTTT
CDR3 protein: CAWRSGRAGELFF

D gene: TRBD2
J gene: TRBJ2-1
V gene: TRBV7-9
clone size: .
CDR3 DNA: TGTGCCAGCAGTTACCTTGGGGGGGGCTCCTACAATGAGCAGTTCTTC
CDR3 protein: CASSYLGGGSYNEQFF

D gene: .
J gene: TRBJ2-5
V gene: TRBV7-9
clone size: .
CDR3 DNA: TGTGCCAGCAGCTTAGTGTTAGGGGGCCAAGAGACCCAGTACTTC
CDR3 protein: CASSLVLGGQETQYF

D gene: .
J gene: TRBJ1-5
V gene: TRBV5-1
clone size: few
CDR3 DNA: TGCGCCAGCAGCTTGGGGTCCGAGAATCAGCCCCAGCATTTT
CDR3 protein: CASSLGSENQPQHF

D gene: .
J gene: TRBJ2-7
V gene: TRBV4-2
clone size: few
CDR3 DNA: TGTGCCAGCAGCCAAGCTAAAGGGGACTGGAATAACTTC
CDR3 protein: CASSQAKGDWNNF

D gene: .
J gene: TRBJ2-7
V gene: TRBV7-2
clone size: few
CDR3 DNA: TGTGCCAGCAGCTTCTTTCGGAGGGGTCGAAGCGAGCAGTACTTC
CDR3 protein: CASSFFRRGRSEQYF

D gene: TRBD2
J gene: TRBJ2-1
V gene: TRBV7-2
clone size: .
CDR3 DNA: TGTGCCAGCAGCTTTACCCTCCTAGCGGAAGCCTACAATGAGCAGTTCTTC
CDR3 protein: CASSFTLLAEAYNEQFF

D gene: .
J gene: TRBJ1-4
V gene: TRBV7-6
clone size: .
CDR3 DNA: TGTGCCAGCAGCGCAGGGCCCTTGGGTGAAAAACTGTTTTTT
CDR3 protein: CASSAGPLGEKLFF

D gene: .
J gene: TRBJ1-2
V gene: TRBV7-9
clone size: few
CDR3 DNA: TGTGCCAGCAGCTCTCGACAGATTCCTTATGGCTACACCTTC
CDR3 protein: CASSSRQIPYGYTF

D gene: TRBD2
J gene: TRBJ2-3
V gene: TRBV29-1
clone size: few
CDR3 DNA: TGCAGCGTCGAGGGACTAGCGGGGGGCACAGATACGCAGTATTTT
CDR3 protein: CSVEGLAGGTDTQYF

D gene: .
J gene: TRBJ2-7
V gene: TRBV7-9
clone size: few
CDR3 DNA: TGTGCCAGCAGCCCCGTTGGAGGGGGCCGAGACTCCTACGAGCAGTACTTC
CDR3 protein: CASSPVGGGRDSYEQYF

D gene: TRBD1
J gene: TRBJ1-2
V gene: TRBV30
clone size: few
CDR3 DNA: TGTGCCTGGAGTGTACTAACCGGACAGGCGGGGGGCTACACCTTC
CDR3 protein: CAWSVLTGQAGGYTF

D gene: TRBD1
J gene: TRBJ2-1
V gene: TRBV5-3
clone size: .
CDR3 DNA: TGTGCCAGAAGCTATCGAGGGGGCCGCTCCTACAATGAGCAGTTCTTC
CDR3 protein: CARSYRGGRSYNEQFF

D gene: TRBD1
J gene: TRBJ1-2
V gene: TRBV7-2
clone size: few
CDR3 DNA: TGTGCCAGCAGTTGGGACAGGGGAAACGGCTACACCTTC
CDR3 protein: CASSWDRGNGYTF

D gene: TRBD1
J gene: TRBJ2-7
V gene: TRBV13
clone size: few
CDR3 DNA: TGTGCCTGTTCGGACAGGGTATCCTACGAGCAGTACTTC
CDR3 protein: CACSDRVSYEQYF

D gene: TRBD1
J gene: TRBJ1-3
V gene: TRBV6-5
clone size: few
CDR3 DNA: TGTGCCAGCAGTTACTCGACAGGGGGCGGTGGAAACACCATATATTTT
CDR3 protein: CASSYSTGGGGNTIYF

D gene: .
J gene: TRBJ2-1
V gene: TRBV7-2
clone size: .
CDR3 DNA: TGTGCCAGCAGCTTAGACACCAATGAGCAGTTCTTC
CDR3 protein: CASSLDTNEQFF

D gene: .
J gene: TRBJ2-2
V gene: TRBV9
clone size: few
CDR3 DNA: TGTGCCAGCAGCATTAGCGAGGGAAACACCGGGGAGCTGTTTTTT
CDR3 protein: CASSISEGNTGELFF

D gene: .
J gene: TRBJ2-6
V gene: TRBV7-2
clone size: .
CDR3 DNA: TGTGCCAGCAGCTTCCCCCCCCGTGGCTCTTGGGCCAACGTCCTGACTTTC
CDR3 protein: CASSFPPRGSWANVLTF

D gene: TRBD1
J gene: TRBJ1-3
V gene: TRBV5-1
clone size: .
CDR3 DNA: TGCGCCAGCAGCTCCGGACAGGGTATAGGAAACACCATATATTTT
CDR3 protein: CASSSGQGIGNTIYF

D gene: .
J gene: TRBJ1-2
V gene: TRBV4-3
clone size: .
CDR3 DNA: TGCGCCAGCAGCCAAGTGGGTGGGGGAGGCGGCTACACCTTC
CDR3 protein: CASSQVGGGGGYTF

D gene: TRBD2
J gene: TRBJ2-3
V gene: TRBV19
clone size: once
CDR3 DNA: TGTGCCAGTAGAGCGGGACGGACTTACACAGATACGCAGTATTTT
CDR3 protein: CASRAGRTYTDTQYF

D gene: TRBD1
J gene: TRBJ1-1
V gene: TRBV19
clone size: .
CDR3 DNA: TGTGCCAGTAGTAGGGACAGAGGGGCCACTGAAGCTTTCTTT
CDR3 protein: CASSRDRGATEAFF

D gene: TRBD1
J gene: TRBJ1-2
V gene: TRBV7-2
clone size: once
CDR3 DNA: TGTGCCAGCAGCCCGCGGACAGGGGACTATGGCTACACCTTC
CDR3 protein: CASSPRTGDYGYTF